This T cell receptor (beta chain) was captured by sequencing in a study of spatial heterogeneity in lung cancer. The sample holds many counts of this clonotype. Time point given: sample taken at primary tumor resection. Tumor, nontumor lung or frozen PBMC supplied whole RNA, sequenced without sorting. Carried by each TCR cDNA molecule was a unique molecular identifier. MiXCR was run by TCRdb on the 5' RACE reads, yielding one entry per CDR3 protein. The sample yields about 45,000 distinct CDR3 sequences, roughly 10% seen once. CDR3 length: 15 residues. Trimming cost V 6 bases and J 5 bases, with 16 bases left between them. CDR1 and CDR2 (germline): KGHSH, LQKENI.

This clonotype originated in a female donor with early-stage non-small cell lung cancer. The chain has TRBV18 and TRBJ2-2, with D possibly matching TRBD2 (5 bases). The sample here was PBMCs, taken at surgery. The CDR3 nucleotides are TGTGCCAGCTCCCTCGGACTTCAAGAGACCGGGGAGCTGTTTTTT. Translated, it gives CASSLGLQETGELFF.